These T cell receptor beta chains were read from a single sample in a study of blood T cell repertoires in COVID-19. The table came from immunoSEQ multiplex PCR; TCRdb's copy has only in-frame clones and leaves some out. The sample contains more than 200,000 clones, about 91% of which appear only once. The sequenced sample consisted of peripheral blood. The receptors stem from a young woman with COVID-19, enrolled during active disease. The CDR3 runs from the conserved cysteine through the conserved F or W. The D gene is left open where the match is weak. The size entry is marked missing in some rows and otherwise reads once, few, many or a size class.

16	TRBV10-2	TRBJ2-3	TRBD2	few	CASSESRGTSADTQYF	TGCGCCAGCAGTGAGTCGAGGGGGACTAGCGCGGATACGCAGTATTTT
15	TRBV19	TRBJ1-1	TRBD1	.	CASSSTGTGNTEAFF	TGTGCCAGTAGCTCGACCGGGACAGGGAACACTGAAGCTTTCTTT
17	TRBV10-3	TRBJ2-7	.	once	CAISPRGAGALSYEQYF	TGTGCCATCAGTCCCCGGGGGGCAGGGGCCCTCTCCTACGAGCAGTACTTC
15	TRBV6-2/TRBV6-3	TRBJ1-2	TRBD1	.	CASSFPGQGKYGYTF	TGTGCCAGCAGTTTCCCGGGACAGGGGAAGTATGGCTACACCTTC
13	TRBV4-1	TRBJ1-5	.	.	CASSQYYRQPQHF	TGCGCCAGCAGCCAATATTATCGTCAGCCCCAGCATTTT
13	TRBV7-2	TRBJ2-3	.	.	CASSFLRADTQYF	TGTGCCAGCAGCTTTTTGCGAGCGGATACGCAGTATTTT
15	TRBV18	TRBJ2-1	.	.	CASSPRRSSVNEQFF	TGTGCCAGCTCACCACGTCGCTCTAGCGTGAATGAGCAGTTCTTC
17	TRBV11-2	TRBJ1-1	TRBD1	.	CASRRAGTGGRDTEAFF	TGTGCCAGCAGGAGGGCCGGGACAGGGGGCCGTGACACTGAAGCTTTCTTT
14	TRBV2	TRBJ1-1	.	few	CASMWWQVNTEAFF	TGTGCCAGCATGTGGTGGCAAGTGAACACTGAAGCTTTCTTT
14	TRBV6-2/TRBV6-3	TRBJ1-5	TRBD1	.	CASSLATGDQPQHF	TGTGCCAGCAGTCTTGCAACAGGGGATCAGCCCCAGCATTTT
14	TRBV29-1	TRBJ1-1	TRBD1	.	CSVEMGQGYTEAFF	TGCAGCGTTGAAATGGGACAGGGTTACACTGAAGCTTTCTTT
16	TRBV10-3	TRBJ1-4	TRBD1	.	CAIRPGTGATNEKLFF	TGTGCCATCAGACCCGGGACAGGGGCAACTAATGAAAAACTGTTTTTT
17	TRBV29-1	TRBJ2-1	TRBD2	.	CSVEEFKLSGSYNEQFF	TGCAGCGTTGAAGAGTTTAAGCTTAGCGGGAGTTACAATGAGCAGTTCTTC
16	TRBV23-1	TRBJ1-5	TRBD1	.	CASSKDRWESNQPQHF	TGCGCCAGCAGTAAGGACAGGTGGGAAAGCAATCAGCCCCAGCATTTT
15	TRBV5-4	TRBJ2-5	.	.	CASSLDGRATETQYF	TGTGCCAGCAGCTTGGACGGCAGGGCAACGGAGACCCAGTACTTC
13	TRBV28	TRBJ1-1	.	.	CASSFVDGERAFF	TGTGCCAGCAGTTTTGTGGACGGGGAGAGGGCTTTCTTT
17	TRBV4-3	TRBJ2-5	TRBD2	few	CASSQDRNGGALKTQYF	TGCGCCAGCAGCCAAGATAGGAACGGGGGGGCCTTAAAGACCCAGTACTTC
14	TRBV5-1	TRBJ1-4	.	.	CASSPGTHNEKLFF	TGCGCCAGCAGCCCCGGGACACATAATGAAAAACTGTTTTTT
14	TRBV11-2	TRBJ2-3	TRBD1	.	CASSSRTGPDTQYF	TGTGCCAGCAGCTCTCGGACAGGCCCAGATACGCAGTATTTT
16	TRBV28	TRBJ1-1	.	once	CASSLLTGLGDTEAFF	TGTGCCAGCAGTTTGCTTACAGGGTTGGGAGACACTGAAGCTTTCTTT
16	TRBV9	TRBJ2-3	.	.	CASSKKVGPPGDTQYF	TGTGCCAGCAGCAAGAAGGTTGGCCCCCCGGGGGATACGCAGTATTTT
15	TRBV6-6	TRBJ2-1	.	.	CASSYSGHGYNEQFF	TGTGCCAGCAGTTACTCGGGACACGGCTACAATGAGCAGTTCTTC
15	TRBV7-2	TRBJ1-1	.	.	CASSVAGASNTEAFF	TGTGCCAGCAGCGTAGCAGGAGCATCGAACACTGAAGCTTTCTTT
15	TRBV30	TRBJ1-5	.	once	CAWSATASTNQPQHF	TGTGCCTGGAGTGCGACGGCTAGTACTAATCAGCCCCAGCATTTT
14	TRBV6-2/TRBV6-3	TRBJ2-1	TRBD1	.	CASSPGTGSNEQFF	TGTGCCAGCAGTCCCGGGACAGGGTCCAATGAGCAGTTCTTC
17	TRBV24-1	TRBJ2-3	TRBD2	.	CATSDRFEREVPDTQYF	TGTGCCACCAGTGACCGATTCGAGCGGGAGGTGCCAGATACGCAGTATTTT
15	TRBV2	TRBJ1-6	TRBD1	.	CASSRQGRYNSPLHF	TGTGCCAGCAGTAGACAGGGACGATATAATTCACCCCTCCACTTT
15	TRBV13	TRBJ2-5	TRBD2	.	CASSLGLTSAETQYF	TGTGCCAGCAGCTTAGGTCTAACTAGCGCAGAGACCCAGTACTTC
13	TRBV12-3/TRBV12-4	TRBJ1-5	.	.	CASSSGSNQPQHF	TGTGCCAGCAGTTCAGGGAGCAATCAGCCCCAGCATTTT
13	TRBV7-8	TRBJ2-3	TRBD2	.	CASSWTSEGTQYF	TGTGCCAGCAGTTGGACTAGCGAGGGCACGCAGTATTTT
17	TRBV5-1	TRBJ1-3	TRBD1	.	CASSLGSDRGGGNTIYF	TGCGCCAGCAGCTTGGGATCCGACAGGGGAGGTGGAAACACCATATATTTT
12	TRBV9	TRBJ2-4	.	.	CASSVVGPPRYF	TGTGCCAGCAGCGTAGTGGGGCCTCCCCGGTACTTC